This entry concerns a single T cell receptor (beta chain). The target antigen is unknown. The use of genomic DNA as template underpinned the TCR beta VDJ and CDR3 profiling. TCRdb called the reads again in MiXCR, with one record for every CDR3 protein. The sample records over 250,000 distinct CDR3 sequences, about 50% being singletons. Those patients picked for sequencing had displayed CD8+CD57+ cell expansion on flow cytometry. Patients, without exception, had severe acquired aplastic anemia. Germline-derived CDR1 and CDR2 are SQVTM and ANQGSEA. V was trimmed by 7 bases and J by 5 bases, leaving 20 bases between them. This CDR3 region has 14 residues. The source of the sample is a study of CD8+CD57+ T cells in acquired aplastic anemia. Findings and caveats of the study: Significant differences in CD8+ Simpson's diversity were not observed between patients and controls. Common to patients and controls were roughly 30 CD8+ CDR3 sequences.

This receptor was identified in a human donor with aplastic anemia. Sequenced input: sorted CD4+, CD8+, or CD8+CD57+ T cells (not recorded which) from PBMCs. The V gene is TRBV29-1, the J gene TRBJ2-5; D is perhaps TRBD2 (5 bases). This CDR3 is CSAEAGLERETQYF. As DNA, the CDR3 is TGCAGCGCGGAGGCTGGACTGGAAAGGGAGACCCAGTACTTC. Supplemented by reference TRBV29-1 and TRBJ2-5, the full variable domain reads SAVISQKPSRDICQRGTSLTIQCQVDSQVTMMFWYRQQPGQSLTLIATANQGSEATYESGFVIDKFPISRPNLTFSTLTVSNMSPEDSSIYLCSAEAGLERETQYFGPGTRLLVL.